The rows below give T cell receptor beta chains drawn from one sample of a study of blood T cell repertoires in COVID-19. Sequenced by immunoSEQ multiplex PCR; TCRdb stores in-frame clones only, minus some. The sample yields about 270,000 clones, approximately 91% seen once. Sequenced input: peripheral blood. The receptors come from a person aged 18-35 years with COVID-19, enrolled during active disease. Each CDR3 is given with its conserved first and last residue. A D gene is named only where the DNA matches it firmly. Only some rows state a clone size, as once, few, many or a class for expanded clones.

CDR3 DNA	CDR3 protein	V gene	J gene	clone size	D gene
TGTGCCAGCAGCCGAGCGGGGGGGTACAATGAGCAGTTCTTC	CASSRAGGYNEQFF	TRBV27	TRBJ2-1	.	TRBD2
TGTGCCAGCAGCTTAGCGGGAGCCCCCACAGATACGCAGTATTTT	CASSLAGAPTDTQYF	TRBV7-9	TRBJ2-3	.	.
TGTGCCAGCAGTTACGAGCAGGGGGCCAACGAAGCTTTCTTT	CASSYEQGANEAFF	TRBV6-7	TRBJ1-1	.	TRBD1
TGTGCCAGCAGTCCCCGCTTCAGGGTGGGGGGCTACACCTTC	CASSPRFRVGGYTF	TRBV28	TRBJ1-2	.	.
TGTGCCAGCAGCCGAGATATATATTCGTCATTCGATTTT	CASSRDIYSSFDF	TRBV7-9	TRBJ1-4	.	.
TGTGCCAGCACCCTCGGGAGGGCCACTGAAGCTTTCTTT	CASTLGRATEAFF	TRBV12-3/TRBV12-4	TRBJ1-1	.	.
TGTGCCACCGCACCCGCGGGGAGCAATCAGCCCCAGCATTTT	CATAPAGSNQPQHF	TRBV24-1	TRBJ1-5	.	.
TGTGCCAGCAGCTTGGGGCAGGGGAGTATGAACACTGAAGCTTTCTTT	CASSLGQGSMNTEAFF	TRBV5-4	TRBJ1-1	.	.
TGTGCCAGTAGTATAGATCCTAGCGCCAGCAATGAGCAGTTCTTC	CASSIDPSASNEQFF	TRBV19	TRBJ2-1	.	.
TGCGGGACAGGACGGGACACCGGGGAGCTGTTTTTT	CGTGRDTGELFF	TRBV5-6	TRBJ2-2	.	TRBD1
TGTGCCAGCAGTGAACAGAGCTCTGGAAACACCATATATTTT	CASSEQSSGNTIYF	TRBV28	TRBJ1-3	.	.
TGTGCCAGCAGCACGGACTGGGCGGACAATGAGCAGTTCTTC	CASSTDWADNEQFF	TRBV7-2	TRBJ2-1	.	.
TGTGCTAGTGGTTTGGGGGCTCTCTACCGTGATACGCAGTATTTT	CASGLGALYRDTQYF	TRBV12-5	TRBJ2-3	once	.
TGTGCCAGCAGGTTTGGACTAGCGGGAGGGCATAATGAGCAGTTCTTC	CASRFGLAGGHNEQFF	TRBV27	TRBJ2-1	few	TRBD2